This TCR beta chain is drawn from a study of cytomegalovirus exposure and HLA in healthy donors (dated by TCRdb to about 2017). Notes on the research overall: In an earlier analysis of 587 of the donors, 276 Gb of sequence data and 120 million or so unique TCR beta sequences from roughly 200 million T cells were reported. The later analysis used no new phenotypic data to find candidate immune exposures, relying instead on TCR beta sequences and their occurrence across donors. A later analysis re-analyzed previously published TCR beta repertoires from hundreds of donors and added high-resolution HLA genotyping to study TCR occurrence patterns. All discovery cohort repertoires had been generated using a single sequencing platform. Typing coverage varied by locus: roughly 620-640 donors for A, B, C, DRB1 and DQB1; about 520 for DQA1; more than 600 for DPA1; approximately 470 for DPB1. In a later genetic analysis, genome-wide SNP genotypes for about 55% of the 666 donors were used, and that subset was treated as a discovery cohort. An earlier analysis of about 600 of the donors used high-throughput TCR beta sequencing to judge whether each TCR beta V gene segment behaved as functional or pseudogenic. An early release covering 550 to 650 HLA-typed donors comprised approximately 300 gigabases of sequencing data and around 85 million unique TCR sequences. The genetic ancestry cluster associated with self-reported Caucasian donors included around 76% of the roughly 360 genotyped donors. Among 398 genotyped donors of the cohort, an average of about 240,000 unique TCR beta nucleotide sequences were sequenced per donor, roughly 20% of them non-productive. Alongside the repertoire data, information on donor age, sex, ethnicity and CMV serostatus was compiled. The study aimed to test whether signatures of past pathogen exposure could be identified by cataloging public T cell receptors. High-throughput TCR immunosequencing, statistical association of individual TCRs with disease status, and machine learning were combined to predict cytomegalovirus infection status. In addition to the first cohort of roughly 700 subjects, a separate validation cohort of some 120 different subjects was used. Five DR-DQ haplotypes were handled as single units for association and clustering because linkage in the cohort was strong. Class I and class II HLA loci were covered by the typing at four-digit resolution. The T cell repertoires of under 750 subjects were profiled by immunosequencing and related to cytomegalovirus serostatus. Overall results and qualifications from the work: Presence/absence analyses assumed roughly uniform sequencing depth across donors, an assumption that may not hold. The authors suggested that the approach could potentially be extended to other disease states and immunological phenotypes. A group of highly shared sequence variants was considered likely to be a technical artifact of the sequencing pipeline. Broadly in line with IMGT annotations, most TCR beta V segments showed up in productive rearrangements about 87% or about 30% of the time in an earlier analysis of around 550 of the donors. A later analysis reported that several top co-occurrence clusters appeared linked to parvovirus B19, influenza, CMV and Epstein-Barr virus. A further reported finding was that TCR beta sequences accurately predicted the HLA-A and HLA-B alleles for most subjects in the first cohort. Some IMGT-functional V segments, including TRBV6-2 and TRBV6-3, could not be told apart with the 87-base-pair reads, so those segments were excluded. In a later analysis, around 15,000 TCR beta sequences were associated with specific HLA alleles at a false discovery rate of 0.05. In a later genetic analysis, fewer N-insertions in productive TCRs were reported among donors in an Asian-associated ancestry cluster than the roughly 700-donor mean. While some public TCRs were present in many individuals, most TCR sequences turned up only very rarely across donors. Immune exposure information for the cohort was limited to CMV serostatus. In vitro tests confirmed that a few of the cytomegalovirus-associated TCR beta chains recognize cytomegalovirus antigens. In a later analysis, HLA-associated TCR beta chains were found to be more clonally expanded and to have lower generation probabilities than equally common non-associated chains. Correlated functional status among segregating V segments might be attributable to linkage disequilibrium, but an unknown experimental factor could not be ruled out. A later genetic analysis associated a missense DCLRE1C variant with V-gene and J-gene trimming of TCR beta chains, and an independent cohort replicated the association. A total of fewer than 200 TCR beta chains were listed by the study as associated with cytomegalovirus. According to a later analysis, most CMV-associated TCR beta chains appeared to be HLA-restricted, and the HLA associations seemed to be driven largely by CMV exposure. The cohort was sequenced for TCR beta chains only, and without alpha or paired-chain data the features that could be detected were limited. In both the original and validation cohorts, the classifier was reported to diagnose cytomegalovirus status with high specificity and sensitivity. Because some donors lacked HLA typing at each locus, the association tests relied only on the typed subset. In a later analysis, the rate of TCR association differed among HLA loci, with DRB1 alleles having the most associated TCRs and HLA-C alleles having the fewest. The earlier analysis of some 540 of the donors excluded roughly 17 rarely observed V segments, including chromosome 9 orphons, because counts were too low. When HLA alleles, especially DR and DQ, strongly co-occurred, TCR associations were difficult to assign to individual alleles.

Library generation was performed with the immunoSEQ multiplex PCR assay. A mixture of 60 forward primers for TCR Vbeta segments and 13 reverse primers for TCR Jbeta segments was used in the multiplex PCR. The CDR3 region of rearranged TCR beta genes was amplified from genomic DNA by a multiplex PCR assay. The Illumina HiSeq System was used to sequence the amplified TCR beta libraries as 87-base-pair reads. In the paper's pipeline: In a later analysis, 77 million or so unique TCR beta chains were counted across the roughly 700 repertoires, and roughly 11 million of these chains were shared by at least two donors. Raw reads were error-corrected and collapsed into unique sequences with a nearest-neighbor algorithm that merged closely related sequences to remove PCR and sequencing errors. V, D and J gene segments were assigned by aligning CDR3 sequences to IMGT reference sequences. Each retained sequence needed at least a six-nucleotide match to both a V gene segment and a J gene segment. A rearrangement was called productive if the CDR3 had no stop codons and remained in frame with V and J, and every other rearrangement was called non-productive. Following IMGT convention, CDR3 was defined as the stretch from the second conserved V-encoded cysteine to the conserved J-encoded phenylalanine. In an earlier analysis of 550 to 650 of the donors, sequences lacking an unambiguous match to a single V gene segment were excluded. In an earlier analysis of 587 of the donors, a V segment was called functional when productive rearrangements were above 56.7%, and segregating when the standard deviation between donors exceeded 5%. A statistical classification framework was built to diagnose cytomegalovirus status from the catalog of TCR beta chain sequences. In a later analysis, TCR nucleotide sequences were compared against IMGT/GENE-DB human TR gene sequences so that V and J genes could be assigned. The TCRdist pipeline was used in a later analysis to assign CDR3 sequences and most-parsimonious VDJ recombination scenarios. In a later analysis, each TCR beta chain was defined by its CDR3 amino acid sequence together with its V-gene family, and reads without a unique V-gene family were excluded. To address suspected cross-contamination and a sequencing artifact, a later analysis removed 592 highly shared, low-generation-probability nucleotide sequences. In a later analysis, a clonal expansion index for each public chain was calculated from normalized within-repertoire ranks of inferred template counts. In a later analysis, generation probabilities were computed using a VDJ recombination model fitted to out-of-frame rearrangements, and the results were checked against IGoR. In a later analysis, hypergeometric tests were used to score TCR-TCR, TCR-HLA and TCR-CMV co-occurrence, with a repertoire-size bias correction applied to TCR pairs. In a later analysis, false discovery rates were estimated by permuting HLA or CMV assignments 20 times. In a later analysis, co-occurring TCRs were grouped using DBSCAN, and TCRdist sequence similarity was added for clustering within HLA-allele-positive subsets. Repertoires with fewer than 30,000 or more than 120,000 public chains were left out of co-occurrence clustering, as were a few repertoires with anomalous nucleotide sharing. TCRdb obtained this table from immuneACCESS and retained in-frame rearrangements with V and J assigned. These tables miss some clones; where compared with another copy, unresolved V genes account for less than half of the shortfall, and the remainder is unexplained. That table furnishes V, J and clone size, whereas the DNA furnished D and trimming. Within this sample are about 190,000 clones, with around 83% of them counted one time only. Over 1.5% of the sample comes from the top ten.

Details on this clone: Its specific antigen is unknown. Nothing much larger sits one base from this clone, and base qualities are not available.

The cohort consisted of some 730 healthy bone marrow donors. Cohort members were all nominally healthy when sampled, although unrecorded immune exposures were likely present. The donor tested CMV seropositive, placing the donor among the 250 to 350 seropositive members of the cohort. Every donor gave a peripheral blood sample, and the peripheral blood mononuclear cells from that sample were used for TCR beta sequencing. Genomic DNA extraction from the blood cell samples was performed with the Qiagen DNeasy Blood Extraction Kit. From the germline V gene, CDR1 is SGDLS and CDR2 is YYNGEE. The CDR3 spans 12 residues, from the cysteine through the phenylalanine. This entry keeps only the CDR3 DNA: 36 bases, framed from base 1. Relative to germline, V is 5 bases shorter and J is 3 bases shorter, with 9 bases between their ends.

The rearrangement combines TRBV9 with TRBJ2-7; the D region possibly corresponds to TRBD2 (5 bases align). This receptor was taken from a man in his forties in good health and CMV-seropositive. The specimen was PBMCs. The CDR3 region reads CASSAGGYEQYF. The DNA reads TGTGCCAGCAGTGCGGGCGGCTACGAGCAGTACTTC.